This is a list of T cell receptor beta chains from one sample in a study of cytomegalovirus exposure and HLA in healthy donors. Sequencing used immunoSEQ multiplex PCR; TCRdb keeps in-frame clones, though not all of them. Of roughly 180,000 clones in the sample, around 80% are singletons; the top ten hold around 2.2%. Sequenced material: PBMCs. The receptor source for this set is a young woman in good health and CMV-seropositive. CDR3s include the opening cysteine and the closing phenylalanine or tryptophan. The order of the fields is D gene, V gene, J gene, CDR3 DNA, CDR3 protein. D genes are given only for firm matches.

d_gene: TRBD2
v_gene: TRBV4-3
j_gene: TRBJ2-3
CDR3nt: TGCGCCAGCAGCCAAGATCAGACGGGGAGACTAGCGGACACATATACGCAGTATTTT
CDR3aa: CASSQDQTGRLADTYTQYF

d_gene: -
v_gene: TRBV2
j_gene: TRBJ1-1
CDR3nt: TGTGCCAGCGGGCTGACAAGGAACACTGAAGCTTTCTTT
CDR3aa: CASGLTRNTEAFF

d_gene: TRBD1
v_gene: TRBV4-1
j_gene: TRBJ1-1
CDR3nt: TGCGCCAGCAGCCCCTCCCTCATGGGGACAGGGTTAGGGTACACTGAAGCTTTCTTT
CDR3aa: CASSPSLMGTGLGYTEAFF

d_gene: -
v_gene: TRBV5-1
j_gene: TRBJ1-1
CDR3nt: TGCGCCAGCAGCAAAAACAGGGCGGGGGGAACTGAAGCTTTCTTT
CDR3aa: CASSKNRAGGTEAFF

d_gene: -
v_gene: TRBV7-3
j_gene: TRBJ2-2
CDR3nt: TGTGCCAGCAGCTTATTGAGCGGAATGAACACCGGGGAGCTGTTTTTT
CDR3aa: CASSLLSGMNTGELFF

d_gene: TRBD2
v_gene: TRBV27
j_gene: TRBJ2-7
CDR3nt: TGTGCCAGCAGTTTAAGCGGGGGGAACCCCTACGAGCAGTACTTC
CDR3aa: CASSLSGGNPYEQYF

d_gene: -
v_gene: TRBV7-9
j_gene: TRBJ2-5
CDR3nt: TGTGGGTCGCGCTCGGGAGAGACCCAGTACTTC
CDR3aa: CGSRSGETQYF

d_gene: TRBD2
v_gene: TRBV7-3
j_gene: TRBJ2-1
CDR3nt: TGTGCCAGCAGCCCCGGGGGACTAAATAAAAATGAGCAGTTCTTC
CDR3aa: CASSPGGLNKNEQFF

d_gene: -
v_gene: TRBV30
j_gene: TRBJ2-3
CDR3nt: TGTGCCTGGAGTGGAGGGAGGTTAGATACGCAGTATTTT
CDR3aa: CAWSGGRLDTQYF

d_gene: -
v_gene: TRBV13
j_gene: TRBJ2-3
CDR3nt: TGTGCCAGCAGCTCGTTAACTAGCACAGATACGCAGTATTTT
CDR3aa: CASSSLTSTDTQYF